The rows below give T cell receptor beta chains drawn from one sample of a study of T cell responses to AZD1222 COVID-19 vaccine. Data came from immunoSEQ multiplex PCR; TCRdb stores just in-frame clones and leaves some out. The sample has around 140,000 clones, about 92% seen once. The sample here was peripheral blood, taken after recovery from COVID-19. The receptors derive from an adult who had recovered from COVID-19. CDR3s include the opening cysteine and the closing phenylalanine or tryptophan. The D gene is left open where the match is weak. Clone size is not always given. Where it is, it says once, few, many or a class for expanded clones.

V gene	clone size	J gene	D gene	CDR3 protein	CDR3 DNA
TRBV5-1	.	TRBJ1-1	.	CASSLSGGRTEAFF	TGCGCCAGCAGCTTGTCCGGGGGGCGCACTGAAGCTTTCTTT
TRBV27	.	TRBJ1-5	TRBD1	CASSTRQGGNQPQHF	TGTGCCAGCAGTACCAGACAGGGCGGCAATCAGCCCCAGCATTTT
TRBV20-1	.	TRBJ2-7	TRBD2	CRASAGGEQYF	TGCAGAGCCTCAGCGGGGGGCGAGCAGTACTTC
TRBV5-6	.	TRBJ2-5	TRBD1	CASSPGQGRGETQYF	TGTGCCAGCAGCCCTGGACAGGGGAGAGGGGAGACCCAGTACTTC
TRBV5-1	.	TRBJ1-1	.	CASSLASTVMNTEAFF	TGCGCCAGCAGCTTGGCCTCGACAGTCATGAACACTGAAGCTTTCTTT
TRBV28	.	TRBJ2-1	TRBD2	CASSLTSGSSYNEQFF	TGTGCCAGCAGTTTAACTAGCGGGAGCTCCTACAATGAGCAGTTCTTC
TRBV29-1	.	TRBJ2-1	.	CSGKSILGGDEQFF	TGCAGCGGGAAGTCGATACTCGGTGGCGATGAGCAGTTCTTC
TRBV19	once	TRBJ1-4	.	CASSIVGLLATNEKLFF	TGTGCCAGTAGTATAGTCGGCCTACTTGCAACTAATGAAAAACTGTTTTTT
TRBV19	few	TRBJ2-2	TRBD2	CASSISTAGGPGELFF	TGTGCCAGTAGTATCAGTACAGCGGGAGGGCCCGGGGAGCTGTTTTTT
TRBV30	.	TRBJ1-2	.	CAWTSAYGYTF	TGTGCCTGGACGTCTGCCTATGGCTACACCTTC
TRBV4-1	once	TRBJ1-6	.	CASSQAWGASYNSPLHF	TGCGCCAGCAGCCAAGCCTGGGGGGCCTCCTATAATTCACCCCTCCACTTT
TRBV19	.	TRBJ1-1	.	CASRPRQNTEAFF	TGTGCCAGTAGACCGAGACAGAACACTGAAGCTTTCTTT
TRBV14	.	TRBJ1-2	.	CASSLIQGFGYTF	TGTGCCAGCAGCCTAATACAGGGTTTTGGCTACACCTTC
TRBV18	.	TRBJ1-4	.	CASSPITNEKLFF	TGTGCCAGCTCACCAATTACTAATGAAAAACTGTTTTTT
TRBV27	.	TRBJ2-1	.	CASRSPGHQGNEQFF	TGTGCCAGCAGGTCACCCGGGCATCAGGGCAATGAGCAGTTCTTC
TRBV19	.	TRBJ2-3	TRBD1	CASSVHRGRTDTQYF	TGTGCCAGTAGTGTCCACAGGGGGCGAACAGATACGCAGTATTTT
TRBV2	.	TRBJ1-2	.	CASRERANYGYTF	TGTGCCAGCAGGGAAAGAGCTAACTATGGCTACACCTTC
TRBV28	.	TRBJ1-2	.	CASSSYIAGTIGVEGYTF	TGTGCCAGCAGTTCTTATATCGCAGGGACGATCGGGGTAGAAGGCTACACCTTC
TRBV19	.	TRBJ2-1	TRBD1	CASSPGQGGYNEQFF	TGTGCCAGTAGTCCGGGACAGGGAGGTTACAATGAGCAGTTCTTC
TRBV28	.	TRBJ2-7	.	CASSLLLGRMGQYF	TGTGCCAGCAGTCTCCTGCTCGGCAGAATGGGGCAGTACTTC
TRBV1	once	TRBJ2-3	.	CTSSQDSGTSTDTQYF	TGCACCAGCAGCCAAGACAGCGGGACTAGCACAGATACGCAGTATTTT
TRBV5-1	.	TRBJ1-4	TRBD1	CASSSQTGRDEKLFF	TGCGCCAGCAGCTCCCAGACAGGGAGGGATGAAAAACTGTTTTTT
TRBV24-1	.	TRBJ2-1	TRBD2	CATSDPALPLAGGYNEQFF	TGTGCCACCAGTGACCCGGCCCTCCCTTTAGCGGGAGGGTACAATGAGCAGTTCTTC
TRBV24-1	.	TRBJ2-7	.	CATSGVGAYEQYF	TGTGCCACCAGTGGGGTGGGGGCCTACGAGCAGTACTTC
TRBV6-5	.	TRBJ2-1	TRBD2	CASKGSGRSYNEQFF	TGTGCCAGCAAGGGTAGCGGGAGGTCCTACAATGAGCAGTTCTTC
TRBV3-1/TRBV3-2	.	TRBJ2-1	TRBD2	CASSHHPGLAGKVYNEQFF	TGTGCCAGCAGCCACCACCCCGGACTAGCGGGGAAGGTATACAATGAGCAGTTCTTC
TRBV3-1/TRBV3-2	.	TRBJ1-1	TRBD1	CASSPDRGGTEAFF	TGTGCCAGCAGCCCGGACAGGGGAGGCACTGAAGCTTTCTTT
TRBV6-1	once	TRBJ2-7	TRBD1	CASSDGTGASYEQYF	TGTGCCAGCAGTGACGGGACAGGAGCTTCCTACGAGCAGTACTTC
TRBV19	.	TRBJ2-2	TRBD1	CASSQTGTNTGELFF	TGTGCCAGTAGTCAGACAGGGACCAACACCGGGGAGCTGTTTTTT
TRBV4-1	.	TRBJ2-7	.	CASSQAKGYEQYF	TGCGCCAGCAGCCAAGCAAAGGGGTACGAGCAGTACTTC